The sequence of this T cell receptor beta chain was determined in a study of T cell repertoires and leukemia-associated antigens. Judged by abundance, this clonotype is medium-sized. Its antigen is currently unknown. The J segment lost 0 bases and the V segment lost 6 bases, leaving 13 bases of the junction unmatched. The CDR3 contains 16 residues. CDR1 is DFQATT, CDR2 SNEGSKA, per germline (reference sequence). TCRdb recomputed calls from the 5' RACE reads with MiXCR, one row per CDR3 protein. The table shows some 13,000 distinct CDR3 sequences, with 30% to 40% occurring only once. The origin of this receptor is a female donor in good health. The sample comprised CD3+ T cells sorted from blood and cultured. The V gene is TRBV20-1, the J gene TRBJ1-1; TRBD1 matches at 7 bases. CDR3 bases: TGCAGTGCGAGACAGGGATGGGGAAATGTGAACACTGAAGCTTTCTTT. It translates to CSARQGWGNVNTEAFF.